Described below is a single T cell receptor (beta chain) sequence and its context. The CDR3 is 16 amino acids. CDR1 SEHNR and CDR2 FQNEAQ come from the germline V gene (reference sequence). Trimming at V came to 2 bases and at J to 7 bases, leaving 10 bases not matched to a gene. The data are from a study of cytomegalovirus exposure and HLA in healthy donors. PCR involved 60 Vbeta and 13 Jbeta primers. Method: immunoSEQ multiplex PCR; TCRdb's copy keeps in-frame clones and lacks some. Its table records more than 50,000 clones. The sequence came from a man in his fifties in good health and CMV-seropositive. The sequencing input was PBMCs. The chain is built from TRBV7-9 and TRBJ1-5, with 8 bases aligning to TRBD1. CDR3 region: CASSLQTGQGEQPQHF. For the CDR3, the DNA is TGTGCCAGCAGCTTACAGACTGGACAGGGAGAACAGCCCCAGCATTTT.